A single sample is the source of the 26 T cell receptor beta chains below, sequenced in a study of chemoradiotherapy in HPV16-positive cancers. Measured with immunoSEQ multiplex PCR; TCRdb has only the in-frame clones, and not every one. The sample holds some 5,600 clones, more than 65% seen once. The specimen was tumor tissue, collected from a patient who underwent chemoradiotherapy. The source is a human donor with HPV-associated anogenital cancer.

The chain joins TRBV7-8 to TRBJ1-1; D not resolved. CDR3 length: 13 residues. Per the germline V gene, CDR1 is SGHVS and CDR2 is FQNEAQ. V was cut by 5 bases and J by 6 bases, with 13 bases left in between. DNA for the CDR3: TGTGCCAGCAGCCCAGGCGCGGCGGCTGAAGCTTTCTTT. Its protein product is CASSPGAAAEAFF.

This clone is judged large. The CDR3 DNA reads TGCAGCGTCCCCGGGGGCGAAAGGAACACTGAAGCTTTCTTT. Protein: CSVPGGERNTEAFF. The V gene is TRBV29-1, the J gene TRBJ1-1; tentatively, D is TRBD1 (6 bases). The V end was cut by 6 bases, the J end by 1 base, with 15 bases between. Germline lookup yields CDR1 SQVTM and CDR2 ANQGSEA. The CDR3 is 14 residues long. Drawing the rest from reference TRBV29-1 and TRBJ1-1, the complete variable domain is SAVISQKPSRDICQRGTSLTIQCQVDSQVTMMFWYRQQPGQSLTLIATANQGSEATYESGFVIDKFPISRPNLTFSTLTVSNMSPEDSSIYLCSVPGGERNTEAFFGQGTRLTVV.

V and J are TRBV5-6 and TRBJ2-5; 7 nucleotides match TRBD2. Germline values: CDR1 SGHDT, CDR2 YYEEEE. The CDR3 loop spans 16 amino acids. The ends lost 2 bases at V and 5 bases at J; junction bases unmatched: 12. The CDR3 DNA reads as TGTGCCAGCAGCTTCCGCGGAGCGGGATGGGGGGAGACCCAGTACTTC. Translation gives CASSFRGAGWGETQYF.

The chain links TRBV13 to TRBJ2-1, with 11 bases that match TRBD2. This CDR3 is built from 13 residues. The V segment lost 6 bases and the J segment 7 bases; nucleotides outside the gene matches: 2. Germline V CDR1 and CDR2: PRHDT, FYEKMQ (reference sequence). The DNA of the CDR3 is TGTGCCAGCAGAAGACTAGCGGGGAATGAGCAGTTCTTC. Its translation: CASRRLAGNEQFF.

The V call is TRBV19, the J call TRBJ1-6; D may be TRBD1 (5 bases). This CDR3 contains 17 residues. V was clipped by 1 base and J by 6 bases, with 16 bases between them. Per germline, CDR1 LNHDA and CDR2 SQIVND (reference sequence). CDR3 loop: CASSIVPGLGFNSPLHF. The CDR3 bases are TGTGCCAGTAGTATAGTCCCGGGACTGGGGTTTAATTCACCCCTCCACTTT.

The chain links TRBV6-5 to TRBJ1-2; D is unclear. The V gene lost 8 bases and the J gene lost 0 bases, with 10 bases spanning the gap. Germline CDR1 reads MNHEY; CDR2 reads SVGAGI. This CDR3 region has 13 residues. CDR3 nucleotides: TGTGCCAGCTTGGGAGGATCTAACTATGGCTACACCTTC. Protein sequence: CASLGGSNYGYTF.

The V call is TRBV7-7, the J call TRBJ2-7, with 10 nucleotides matching TRBD2. The CDR3 has 16 amino acids. The ends lost 0 bases at V and 7 bases at J; junction bases unmatched: 9. CDR1 SSHAT and CDR2 FNYEAQ come from the germline V gene (reference sequence). The CDR3, as DNA: TGTGCCAGCAGCTTAGCCAGGAGCGGGGGGGCCCTGGAGCAGTACTTC. It codes for CASSLARSGGALEQYF.

Concerning this clone itself: Other nucleotide sequences in the sample specify the same CDR3. The chain carries TRBV6-1 and TRBJ2-2, with D uncertain. This CDR3 is 16 amino acids long. Germline V gene data show CDR1 as MNHNS and CDR2 as SASEGT. V lost 2 bases to trimming and J lost 0 bases, with 10 bases between them. The CDR3 protein is CASSEWAGTNTGELFF. CDR3 nucleotides: TGTGCCAGCAGTGAATGGGCAGGCACGAACACCGGGGAGCTGTTTTTT.

The chain couples TRBV5-1 to TRBJ1-3; TRBD1 matches 7 bases. CDR1 and CDR2 (germline): SGHRS, YFSETQ. J gave up 0 bases and V 1 base, and 10 bases lay outside the gene matches. This CDR3 comprises 18 residues. The CDR3 protein is CASSLTPGKGASGNTIYF. The CDR3, as DNA: TGCGCCAGCAGCTTGACGCCAGGGAAGGGGGCCTCTGGAAACACCATATATTTT.

V usage is TRBV7-9 and J usage is TRBJ1-2; D gene ambiguous. Germline-derived CDR1 and CDR2 are SEHNR and FQNEAQ (reference sequence). V was cut by 5 bases and J by 0 bases, with 16 bases left in between. This CDR3 comprises 16 residues. The CDR3 loop reads CASSERSIPTNYGYTF. The CDR3 DNA reads as TGTGCCAGCAGCGAACGATCGATCCCCACTAACTATGGCTACACCTTC.

The chain uses TRBV5-1 and TRBJ2-3, with 8 positions matching TRBD2. V lost 3 bases, J lost 0 bases, and 6 bases stayed unmatched. CDR3 length: 16 residues. The germline V gene encodes CDR1 SGHRS and CDR2 YFSETQ. In DNA, the CDR3 is TGCGCCAGCAGCTCGGACCGGGGGGGGAGCACAGATACGCAGTATTTT. This encodes CASSSDRGGSTDTQYF.

This rearrangement joins TRBV4-1 to TRBJ1-2; 10 bases align to TRBD1. The CDR3 has 14 residues. The J segment lost 8 bases and the V segment lost 1 base, leaving 4 bases of the junction unmatched. Per the germline V gene, CDR1 is MGHRA and CDR2 is YSYEKL. CDR3 nucleotide sequence: TGCGCCAGCAGCCAAGGACAGGGGGCGGACGGCTACACCTTC. Its protein is CASSQGQGADGYTF.

The V gene is TRBV7-9, the J gene TRBJ2-3, with 8 bases aligning to TRBD1. The CDR3 consists of 14 residues. The J segment lost 0 bases and the V segment lost 8 bases, leaving 4 bases of the junction unmatched. The germline V gene has CDR1 SEHNR and CDR2 FQNEAQ (reference sequence). In DNA, the CDR3 is TGTGCCAGCTTAAGGGACAGGAGCACAGATACGCAGTATTTT. Its protein is CASLRDRSTDTQYF.

This clone appeared once. The CDR3 DNA is TGTGCCAGCGTGGGCAGAAGCAATGAGCAGTTCTTC. Amino acid sequence: CASVGRSNEQFF. This chain connects TRBV7-9 to TRBJ2-1; D gene unclear. Germline V gives CDR1 SEHNR, CDR2 FQNEAQ (reference sequence). V was cut by 8 bases and J by 6 bases, with 11 bases left in between. The CDR3 sequence is 12 residues long.

This clone has more than one count but fewer than ten. The chain links TRBV4-3 to TRBJ1-1, with a possible D match to TRBD1 (5 bases). V was cut by 2 bases and J by 5 bases, with 15 bases left in between. The germline CDR1 and CDR2 sequences are LGHNA and YSLEER. The CDR3 covers 15 residues. The CDR3 spells CASSQSPGGETEAFF. The DNA of the CDR3 is TGCGCCAGCAGCCAAAGCCCGGGGGGAGAAACTGAAGCTTTCTTT.

The chain combines TRBV30 with TRBJ2-5; no clear D gene. The CDR3 totals 13 residues. V lost 3 bases to trimming and J lost 0 bases, with 8 bases between them. Germline CDR1 reads GTSNPN; CDR2 reads SVGIG (reference sequence). This chain's CDR3 is CAWSSGDQETQYF. In nucleotides, the CDR3 is TGTGCCTGGAGCAGTGGGGACCAAGAGACCCAGTACTTC.

This chain links TRBV4-3 with TRBJ1-1, with 9 bases fitting TRBD1. Unmatched junction bases numbered 6, after V lost 3 bases and J lost 4 bases. Germline CDR1 is LGHNA and CDR2 is YSLEER. This CDR3 has 15 residues. CDR3: CASSQGTGKATEAFF. The CDR3 region has the DNA TGCGCCAGCAGCCAGGGGACAGGGAAGGCCACTGAAGCTTTCTTT.

This sequence joins TRBV21-1 and TRBJ2-3. TRBV21-1 is noted as a pseudogene. The CDR3 runs to 15 residues. DNA for the CDR3: TGTGCCAGCAGGCCGGACCGCACCAGCACAGATACGCAGTATTTT. Translation: CASRPDRTSTDTQYF.

V is TRBV4-2 and J is TRBJ1-1; D gene uncertain. Germline V CDR1 and CDR2: LGHNA, YNFKEQ. This CDR3 region has 13 residues. V was pared by 5 bases and J by 3 bases, with 10 bases between. CDR3 nucleotides: TGTGCCAGCAGCTTAGAACTTTACACTGAAGCTTTCTTT. As protein: CASSLELYTEAFF.

The rearrangement joins TRBV5-5 to TRBJ2-3, with TRBD1 matching over 8 bases. CDR3 length: 14 residues. V shed 5 bases, J shed 1 base, and the junction held 3 bases outside the gene matches. Germline V lookup: CDR1 SGHKS, CDR2 YYEKEE (reference sequence). For the CDR3, the DNA is TGTGCCAGCAGGGACAGGGCTGGCACAGATACGCAGTATTTT. This translates into CASRDRAGTDTQYF.

As concerns this clone: Other DNA variants within this sample encode the same CDR3. This chain uses TRBV4-3 with TRBJ2-7; 11 bases are a match to TRBD2. CDR1 and CDR2 from the germline V gene are LGHNA and YSLEER. Trimming cost V 0 bases and J 3 bases; bases outside gene matches: 4. The length of the CDR3 is 16 residues. CDR3: CASSQELAGANYEQYF. In DNA, the CDR3 is TGCGCCAGCAGCCAAGAACTAGCGGGGGCCAACTACGAGCAGTACTTC.

This chain uses TRBV4-3 with TRBJ1-5; D is ambiguous. This CDR3 comprises 15 residues. The V gene lost 0 bases and the J gene lost 8 bases, with 14 bases spanning the gap. CDR1 and CDR2 from the germline V gene are LGHNA and YSLEER. CDR3 sequence reads: CASSQDRETNEPQHF. The CDR3 DNA is TGCGCCAGCAGCCAAGATAGGGAAACAAACGAGCCCCAGCATTTT.

This clone turned up a few times. The chain couples TRBV6-5 to TRBJ1-2; D is undetermined. Germline V gives CDR1 MNHEY, CDR2 SVGAGI. CDR3 length: 13 residues. Trimming shortened V by 3 bases and J by 7 bases, and 12 bases separated the two germline ends. The chain's CDR3 is CASSYRSVGGYTF. In nucleotides, the CDR3 is TGTGCCAGCAGTTATCGGTCGGTGGGTGGCTACACCTTC.

The chain uses TRBV23-1 and TRBJ1-1; D might be TRBD1 (5 bases). Being an ORF, TRBV23-1 has a function that is uncertain. The CDR3 sequence is 14 residues long. The V end lost 0 bases, the J end lost 3 bases, and 8 bases lay between the germline ends. The CDR3 region has the DNA TGCGCCAGCAGTCAATCAGCCAGGGACACTGAAGCTTTCTTT. Translating gives CASSQSARDTEAFF.

V is TRBV7-9 and J is TRBJ2-3; 7 bases align to TRBD2. The V and J ends lost 1 base and 1 base, in that order; junction bases with no gene match: 8. CDR1 is SEHNR, CDR2 FQNEAQ, per germline (reference sequence). The CDR3 spans 17 residues. The CDR3 DNA follows: TGTGCCAGCAGCTTAGGAAGTGCGGGGGAGCGCACAGATACGCAGTATTTT. Protein sequence: CASSLGSAGERTDTQYF.

The chain carries TRBV6-6 and TRBJ1-2; D unresolved. There are 15 residues in the CDR3. Deletions cut 2 bases from V and 0 bases from J, with 10 bases between. The germline gives CDR1 MNHNY, CDR2 SVGAGI (reference sequence). The CDR3 loop is CASSYTVVANYGYTF. Written as DNA, the CDR3 is TGTGCCAGCAGTTACACAGTGGTGGCTAACTATGGCTACACCTTC.